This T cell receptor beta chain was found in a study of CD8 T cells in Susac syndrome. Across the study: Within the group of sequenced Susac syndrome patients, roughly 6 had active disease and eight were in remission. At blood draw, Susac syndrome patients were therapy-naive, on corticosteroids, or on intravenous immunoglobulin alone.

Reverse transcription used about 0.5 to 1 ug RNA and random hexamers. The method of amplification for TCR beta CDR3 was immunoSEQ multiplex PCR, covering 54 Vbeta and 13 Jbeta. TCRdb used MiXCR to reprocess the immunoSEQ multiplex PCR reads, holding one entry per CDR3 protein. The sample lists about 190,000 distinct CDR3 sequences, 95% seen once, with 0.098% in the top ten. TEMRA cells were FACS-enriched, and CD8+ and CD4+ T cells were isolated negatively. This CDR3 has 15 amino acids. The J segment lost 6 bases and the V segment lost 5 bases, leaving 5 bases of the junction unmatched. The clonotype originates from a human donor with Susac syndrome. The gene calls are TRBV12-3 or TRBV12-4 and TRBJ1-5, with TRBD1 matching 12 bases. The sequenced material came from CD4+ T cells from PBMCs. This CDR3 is CASSTGTGGFQPQHF. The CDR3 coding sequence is TGTGCCAGCAGTACCGGGACAGGGGGCTTTCAGCCCCAGCATTTT.